Listed here are 14 T cell receptor beta chains from one sample, sequenced in a study of T cell responses to AZD1222 COVID-19 vaccine. Sequencing was performed with immunoSEQ multiplex PCR; in TCRdb, only in-frame clones are kept and a portion is missing. The table shows about 100,000 clones, with roughly 90% occurring only once. Here the sequenced sample was peripheral blood, taken on day 0 of AZD1222 vaccination. The receptors originated from an adult in good health.

This chain uses TRBV6-5 with TRBJ2-5, with a weak D call TRBD1 (5 bases). The germline CDR1 and CDR2 sequences are MNHEY and SVGAGI. V dropped 0 bases and J dropped 5 bases, with 10 bases sitting between them. The CDR3 runs to 14 residues. For the CDR3, the DNA is TGTGCCAGCAGTTACTCAGAAGGGGATGAGACCCAGTACTTC. Amino acid sequence: CASSYSEGDETQYF.

This rearrangement joins TRBV28 to TRBJ2-7; 9 bases fit TRBD1. Trimming cost V 6 bases and J 1 base; bases outside gene matches: 10. The CDR3 is 16 residues long. Germline V gene lookup returns CDR1 MDHEN and CDR2 SYDVKM. The CDR3 DNA reads TGTGCCAGCAGCCGATGGACAGGGGCAACATCCTACGAGCAGTACTTC. This gives the protein CASSRWTGATSYEQYF.

J is TRBJ2-7 and V is TRBV14, with a tentative D call TRBD2 (5 bases). Germline V gene lookup returns CDR1 SGHDN and CDR2 FVKESK. Trimming took 3 bases from V and 3 from J, leaving 18 bases between them. The CDR3 is 16 residues long. The CDR3 DNA reads TGTGCCAGCAGCCACTTTGAGGGATCTCCTCTCTACGAGCAGTACTTC. Translation gives CASSHFEGSPLYEQYF. Combining the CDR3 with reference TRBV14 and TRBJ2-7 gives the whole variable domain EAGVTQFPSHSVIEKGQTVTLRCDPISGHDNLYWYRRVMGKEIKFLLHFVKESKQDESGMPNNRFLAERTGGTYSTLKVQPAELEDSGVYFCASSHFEGSPLYEQYFGPGTRLTVT.

The chain has TRBV27 and TRBJ1-3, with TRBD1 matching 9 bases. Germline CDR1 reads MNHEY; CDR2 reads SMNVEV (reference sequence). V gave up 4 bases and J gave up 4 bases; unmatched junction bases: 5. The CDR3 loop spans 15 amino acids. CDR3 loop: CASSSGQGKGNTIYF. The CDR3, as DNA: TGTGCCAGCAGTTCCGGACAGGGGAAAGGAAACACCATATATTTT.

The gene calls are TRBV5-6 and TRBJ2-2; D is unclear. Per the germline V gene, CDR1 is SGHDT and CDR2 is YYEEEE. CDR3 length: 15 amino acids. V lost 1 base to trimming and J lost 1 base, with 8 bases between them. The CDR3 reads CASSLYGLNTGELFF. CDR3 sequence (DNA): TGTGCCAGCAGCTTGTATGGGCTGAACACCGGGGAGCTGTTTTTT.

The chain is built from TRBV3-1 (or the pseudogene TRBV3-2) and TRBJ2-7, with D tentatively TRBD1 (5 bases). CDR3 length: 14 amino acids. With 2 bases removed from V and 1 base from J, the gap between germline ends came to 9 bases. CDR1 is LGHDT and CDR2 is YNNKEL in the germline V gene (reference sequence). CDR3 sequence reads: CASSQQGSSYEQYF. CDR3 coding DNA: TGTGCCAGCAGCCAACAGGGATCTTCCTACGAGCAGTACTTC.

This clone has just a few counts. The chain has TRBV30 and TRBJ1-2; D possibly corresponds to TRBD1 (5 bases). The germline CDR1 and CDR2 sequences are GTSNPN and SVGIG (reference sequence). There are 14 residues in the CDR3. V lost 3 bases and J 0 bases, leaving 11 bases between the germline ends. The CDR3 nucleotides read TGTGCCTGGAGCCTGTACAGGACTAACTATGGCTACACCTTC. Translated: CAWSLYRTNYGYTF. The full variable domain, its missing parts supplied by reference TRBV30 and TRBJ1-2, is SQTIHQWPATLVQPVGSPLSLECTVEGTSNPNLYWYRQAAGRGLQLLFYSVGIGQISSEVPQNLSASRPQDRQFILSSKKLLLSDSGFYLCAWSLYRTNYGYTFGSGTRLTVV.

The chain uses TRBV3-1 (or the pseudogene TRBV3-2) and TRBJ2-7; D remains ambiguous. The V and J ends lost 2 bases and 6 bases respectively, with 11 bases between them. The CDR3 is 13 residues long. The germline CDR1 and CDR2 sequences are LGHDT and YNNKEL (reference sequence). The DNA of the CDR3 is TGTGCCAGCAGCCAATTTGGACCTGGCGAGCAGTACTTC. This sequence encodes CASSQFGPGEQYF.

V gene TRBV10-3 combines with J gene TRBJ2-1; 11 bases are shared with TRBD2. This CDR3 has 14 residues. Per germline, CDR1 ENHRY and CDR2 SYGVKD. Unmatched junction bases numbered 4, after V lost 4 bases and J lost 8 bases. The CDR3 spells CAISGLAGLDEQFF. CDR3 coding DNA: TGTGCCATCAGTGGACTAGCGGGATTGGATGAGCAGTTCTTC.

This chain joins TRBV5-1 and TRBJ2-2, with a weak D call TRBD2 (6 bases). The CDR3 extends over 14 amino acids. Trimming left V 4 bases short and J 4 bases short, with 11 bases between. Germline assignment: CDR1 SGHRS and CDR2 YFSETQ. The CDR3 DNA reads as TGCGCCAGCAGCGTCGGGGGAGCCACCGGGGAGCTGTTTTTT. Its translation is CASSVGGATGELFF.

The V call is TRBV5-1, the J call TRBJ2-7; 9 nucleotides align to TRBD1. Per the germline V gene, CDR1 is SGHRS and CDR2 is YFSETQ. This CDR3 has 15 residues. The ends lost 3 bases at V and 0 bases at J; junction bases unmatched: 4. The CDR3, as DNA: TGCGCCAGCAGCTGGGGACAGGGTAGCTCCTACGAGCAGTACTTC. Amino acids: CASSWGQGSSYEQYF. Drawing the rest from reference TRBV5-1 and TRBJ2-7, the complete variable domain is KAGVTQTPRYLIKTRGQQVTLSCSPISGHRSVSWYQQTPGQGLQFLFEYFSETQRNKGNFPGRFSGRQFSNSRSEMNVSTLELGDSALYLCASSWGQGSSYEQYFGPGTRLTVT.

This chain links TRBV27 with TRBJ1-2, with TRBD1 as a possible D gene (6 bases). The length of the CDR3 is 16 residues. V was pared by 7 bases and J by 3 bases, with 21 bases between. Germline CDR1 MNHEY, CDR2 SMNVEV (reference sequence). CDR3 in amino acids: CASTFRGGGHYYGYTF. The DNA of the CDR3 is TGTGCCAGCACCTTCAGAGGTGGGGGACACTACTATGGCTACACCTTC.

This clone was observed a single time. V is TRBV11-2 and J is TRBJ1-6; TRBD1 might be the D (6 bases). Between the trimmed V and J ends, which lost 4 bases and 9 bases, there was a span of 19 bases. This CDR3 comprises 16 residues. The germline gives CDR1 SGHAT, CDR2 FQNNGV. The CDR3 DNA follows: TGTGCCAGCAGCTCGAGGCAGGGGCTCGTGGGTTCACCCCTCCACTTT. It is translated as CASSSRQGLVGSPLHF.

CDR3 amino acids: CASSIGWQLVGDTQYF. The DNA for the CDR3 is TGTGCCAGTAGTATTGGTTGGCAACTGGTTGGAGATACGCAGTATTTT. The V and J genes are TRBV19 and TRBJ2-3; D not resolved. V was shortened by 3 bases and J by 5 bases, with 18 bases between the two germline ends. This CDR3 has 16 residues. Germline CDR1 LNHDA, CDR2 SQIVND (reference sequence). The complete variable domain, with remaining parts taken from reference TRBV19 and TRBJ2-3, reads DGGITQSPKYLFRKEGQNVTLSCEQNLNHDAMYWYRQDPGQGLRLIYYSQIVNDFQKGDIAEGYSVSREKKESFPLTVTSAQKNPTAFYLCASSIGWQLVGDTQYFGPGTRLTVL.